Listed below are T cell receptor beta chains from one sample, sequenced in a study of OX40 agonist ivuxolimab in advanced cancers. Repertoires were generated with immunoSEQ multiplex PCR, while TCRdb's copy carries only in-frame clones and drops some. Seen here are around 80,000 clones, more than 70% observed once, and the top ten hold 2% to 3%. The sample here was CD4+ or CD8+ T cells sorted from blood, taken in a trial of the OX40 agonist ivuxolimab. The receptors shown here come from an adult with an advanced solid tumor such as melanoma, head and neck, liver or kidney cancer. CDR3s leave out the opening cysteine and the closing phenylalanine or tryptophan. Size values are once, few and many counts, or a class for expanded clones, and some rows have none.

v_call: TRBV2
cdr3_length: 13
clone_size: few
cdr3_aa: ASSAQGPPNSPLH

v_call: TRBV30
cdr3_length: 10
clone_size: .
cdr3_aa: AWSVVPDTQY

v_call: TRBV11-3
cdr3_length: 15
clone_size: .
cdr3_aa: ASSLGLAGLNTDTQY

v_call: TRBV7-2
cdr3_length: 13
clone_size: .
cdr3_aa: ASSLMGGGLNEQF

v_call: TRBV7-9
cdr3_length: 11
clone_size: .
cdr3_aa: ASSFEGPYEQY

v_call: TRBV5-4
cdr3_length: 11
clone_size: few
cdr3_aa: ASSRLMNTEAF

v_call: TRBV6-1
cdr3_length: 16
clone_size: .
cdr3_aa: ASSDRDGRTGETQPQH

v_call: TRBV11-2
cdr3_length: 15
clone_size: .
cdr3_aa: ASSSRKGQGMGGELF

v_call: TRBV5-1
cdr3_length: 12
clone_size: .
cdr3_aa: ASSLAHSGNTIY

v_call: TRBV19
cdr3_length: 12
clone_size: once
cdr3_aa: ASSIDFTNTEAF

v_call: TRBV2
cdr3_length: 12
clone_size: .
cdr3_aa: ASSEGTRGLEQF

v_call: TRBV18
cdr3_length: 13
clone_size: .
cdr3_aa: ASSLQDRGGEKLF

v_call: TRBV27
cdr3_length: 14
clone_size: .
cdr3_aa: ASSFATGAMNTEAF

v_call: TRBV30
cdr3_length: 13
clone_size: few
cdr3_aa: AWKGRGGQNNEQF

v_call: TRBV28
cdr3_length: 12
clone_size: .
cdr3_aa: ASSRRQGAYEQY

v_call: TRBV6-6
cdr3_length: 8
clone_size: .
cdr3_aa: ASSNYEQY

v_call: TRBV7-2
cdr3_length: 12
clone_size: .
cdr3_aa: ASSFAGVGEKLF

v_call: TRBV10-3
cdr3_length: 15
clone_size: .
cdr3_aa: AISFFPGQDPGNTIY

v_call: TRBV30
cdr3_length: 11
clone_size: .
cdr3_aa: AWSVRGVDTQY

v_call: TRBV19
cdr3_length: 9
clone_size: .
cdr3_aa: ASHRGSEAF

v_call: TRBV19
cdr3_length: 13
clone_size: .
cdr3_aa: ASKKGGGSTRELF

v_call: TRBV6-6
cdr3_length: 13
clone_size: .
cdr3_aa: ASSTSPASNSPLH

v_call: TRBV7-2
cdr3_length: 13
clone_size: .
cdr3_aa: ASSPWGGSNTEAF

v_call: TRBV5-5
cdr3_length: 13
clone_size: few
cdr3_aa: ASSLAGIPGNTIY

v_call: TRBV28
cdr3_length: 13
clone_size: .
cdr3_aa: ASREWDRDAGELF

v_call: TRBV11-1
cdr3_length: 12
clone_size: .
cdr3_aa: ASSLAAPRETQY

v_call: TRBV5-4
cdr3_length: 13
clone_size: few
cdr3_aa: ASSDARTPGNTIY

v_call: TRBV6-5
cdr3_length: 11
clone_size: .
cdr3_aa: ASSFPGKETQY

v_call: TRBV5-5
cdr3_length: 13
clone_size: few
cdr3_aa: ASSLVLAGGDEQF

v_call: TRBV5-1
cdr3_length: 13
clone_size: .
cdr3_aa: ASSFGTSGQETQY

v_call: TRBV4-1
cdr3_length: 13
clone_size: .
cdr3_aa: ASSSMVGANTEAF

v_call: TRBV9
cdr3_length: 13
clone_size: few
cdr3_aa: ASTRRTGGNYGYT

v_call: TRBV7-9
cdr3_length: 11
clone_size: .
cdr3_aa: ASSWGNTGELF

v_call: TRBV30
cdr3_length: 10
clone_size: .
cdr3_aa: AWHGSSDTQY

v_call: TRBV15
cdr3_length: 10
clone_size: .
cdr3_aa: ATSRDLEPQH

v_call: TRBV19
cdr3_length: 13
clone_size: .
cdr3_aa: ASSVTGIVDSPLH

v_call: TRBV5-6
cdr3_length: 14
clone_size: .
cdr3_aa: ASSLPAGLASHEQY

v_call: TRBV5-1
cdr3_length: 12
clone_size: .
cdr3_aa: ASSRSGGQNEQF

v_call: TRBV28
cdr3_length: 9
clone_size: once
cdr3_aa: ASSLRDEQF

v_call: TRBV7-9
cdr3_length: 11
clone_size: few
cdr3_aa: ASSPPGPSEAF

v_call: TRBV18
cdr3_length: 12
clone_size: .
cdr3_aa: ASSPRDRTGKLF

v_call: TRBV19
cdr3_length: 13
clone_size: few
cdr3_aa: ASSADRGDRETQY

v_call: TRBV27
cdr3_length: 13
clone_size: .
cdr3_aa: ASSLTSGVTGELF

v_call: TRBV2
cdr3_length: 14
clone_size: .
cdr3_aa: ASPRRTGSDKDTQY

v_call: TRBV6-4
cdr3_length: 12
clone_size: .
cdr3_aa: ASSVEYNTGELF

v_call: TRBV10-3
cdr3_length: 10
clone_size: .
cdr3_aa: AIRTGAHEQY

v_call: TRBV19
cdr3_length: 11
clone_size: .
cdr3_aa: ASLAGGTDTQY

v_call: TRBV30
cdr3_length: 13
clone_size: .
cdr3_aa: AWSADQGGDEKLF

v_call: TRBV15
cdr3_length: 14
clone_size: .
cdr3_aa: ATSRESPGAYGEQY

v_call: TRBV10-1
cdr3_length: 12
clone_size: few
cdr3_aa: ASSLSVGADTQY

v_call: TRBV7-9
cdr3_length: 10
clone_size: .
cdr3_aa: ASSLEQGAAF

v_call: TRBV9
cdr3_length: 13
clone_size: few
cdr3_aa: ASSVSDPDNSPLH

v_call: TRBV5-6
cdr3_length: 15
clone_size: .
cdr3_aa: ASSFQDLAGVGDTQY